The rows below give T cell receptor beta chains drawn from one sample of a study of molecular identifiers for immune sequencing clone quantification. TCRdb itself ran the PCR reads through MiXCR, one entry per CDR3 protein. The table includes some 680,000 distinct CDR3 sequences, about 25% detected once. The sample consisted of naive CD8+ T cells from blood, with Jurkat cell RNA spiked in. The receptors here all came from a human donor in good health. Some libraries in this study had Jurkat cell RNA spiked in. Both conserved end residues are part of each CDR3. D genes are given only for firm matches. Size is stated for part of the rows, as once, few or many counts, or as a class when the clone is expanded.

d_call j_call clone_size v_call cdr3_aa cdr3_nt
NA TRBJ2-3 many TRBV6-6 CASSPRQEYTDTQYF TGTGCCAGCAGTCCCCGACAGGAATACACAGATACGCAGTATTTT
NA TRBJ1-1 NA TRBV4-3 CASSQEREYTEAFF TGCGCCAGCAGCCAAGAACGGGAGTACACTGAAGCTTTCTTT
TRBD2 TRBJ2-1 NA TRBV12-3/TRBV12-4 CASSLAGLAGDSEQFF TGTGCCAGCAGTTTAGCCGGACTAGCGGGAGACAGTGAGCAGTTCTTC
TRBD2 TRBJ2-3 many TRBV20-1 CSAIQLGGTDTQYF TGCAGTGCTATACAGTTGGGGGGGACAGATACGCAGTATTTT
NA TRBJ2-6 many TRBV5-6 CASSLGPGANVLTF TGTGCCAGCAGCCTGGGGCCTGGGGCCAACGTCCTGACTTTC
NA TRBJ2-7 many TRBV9 CASSPPEASYEQYF TGTGCCAGCAGCCCCCCCGAGGCCTCCTACGAGCAGTACTTC
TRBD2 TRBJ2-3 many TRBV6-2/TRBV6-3 CASTAGGYNTQYF TGTGCCAGCACGGCGGGAGGTTATAATACGCAGTATTTT
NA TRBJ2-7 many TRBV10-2 CASSESFPEGREQYF TGCGCCAGCAGTGAGTCGTTCCCCGAAGGAAGGGAGCAGTACTTC
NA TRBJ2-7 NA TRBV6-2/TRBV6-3 CASRGLGIEQYF TGTGCCAGCAGGGGACTGGGGATCGAGCAGTACTTC
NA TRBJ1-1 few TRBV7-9 CASSPPTGMNTEAFF TGTGCCAGCAGCCCTCCCACGGGGATGAACACTGAAGCTTTCTTT
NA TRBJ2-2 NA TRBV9 CASSPRGGHTGELFF TGTGCCAGCAGCCCAAGGGGGGGGCACACCGGGGAGCTGTTTTTT
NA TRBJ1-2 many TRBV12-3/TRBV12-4 CASSSPRTANYGYTF TGTGCCAGCAGTTCTCCCCGGACAGCCAACTATGGCTACACCTTC
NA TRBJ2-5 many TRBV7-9 CASSLSPAESQETQYF TGTGCCAGCAGCTTAAGCCCAGCGGAATCCCAAGAGACCCAGTACTTC
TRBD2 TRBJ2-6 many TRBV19 CASSIYGDYSGANVLTF TGTGCCAGTAGTATTTATGGGGACTACTCTGGGGCCAACGTCCTGACTTTC
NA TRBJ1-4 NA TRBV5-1 CASSLRIGGEKLFF TGCGCCAGCAGCTTAAGAATCGGGGGTGAAAAACTGTTTTTT
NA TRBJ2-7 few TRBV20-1 CSARSDTYEQYF TGCAGTGCAAGGTCGGACACCTACGAGCAGTACTTC
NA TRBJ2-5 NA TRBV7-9 CASSSTHRDWLETQYF TGTGCCAGCAGCTCAACCCACAGGGATTGGTTAGAGACCCAGTACTTC
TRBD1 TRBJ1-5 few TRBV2 CASLLGQGVEPQHF TGTGCCAGCCTTTTGGGACAGGGGGTTGAGCCCCAGCATTTT
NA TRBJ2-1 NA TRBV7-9 CASSLSISANTNNEQFF TGTGCCAGCAGCTTAAGTATTAGCGCAAACACCAACAATGAGCAGTTCTTC
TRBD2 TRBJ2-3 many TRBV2 CASSEALGGGTDTQYF TGTGCCAGCAGTGAAGCGCTGGGGGGGGGTACAGATACGCAGTATTTT
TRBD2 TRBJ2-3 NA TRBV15 CATSRDRYDGTTHPPDTQYF TGTGCCACCAGCAGAGATCGCTACGATGGGACTACCCACCCCCCAGATACGCAGTATTTT
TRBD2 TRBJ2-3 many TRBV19 CASSIREERPDTQYF TGTGCCAGTAGTATACGGGAGGAACGCCCAGATACGCAGTATTTT
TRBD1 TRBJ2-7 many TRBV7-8 CASSLTRQGAAYEQYF TGTGCCAGCAGCTTAACCAGGCAGGGGGCGGCCTACGAGCAGTACTTC
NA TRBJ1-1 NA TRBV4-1 CASSQLPTGATEAFF TGCGCCAGCAGCCAACTACCGACAGGTGCCACTGAAGCTTTCTTT
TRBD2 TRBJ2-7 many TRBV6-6 CASRVTSGAYEQYF TGTGCCAGCAGAGTGACTAGCGGAGCCTACGAGCAGTACTTC
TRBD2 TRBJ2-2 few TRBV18 CASSPLGLAFDTGELFF TGTGCCAGCTCACCATTGGGACTAGCATTCGACACCGGGGAGCTGTTTTTT
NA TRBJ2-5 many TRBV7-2 CASSSMDPTSTQYF TGTGCCAGCAGCTCTATGGACCCTACCTCCACCCAGTACTTC
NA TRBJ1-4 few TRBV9 CASSSGWVSGKGLFF TGTGCCAGCAGCTCCGGCTGGGTTTCGGGGAAAGGACTGTTTTTT
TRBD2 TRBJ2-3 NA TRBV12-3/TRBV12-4 CASSLYALRSGGTDTQYF TGTGCCAGCAGTTTATACGCTCTGAGAAGCGGGGGCACAGATACGCAGTATTTT
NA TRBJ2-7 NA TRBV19 CANSPTASYEQYF TGTGCCAATAGCCCGACAGCATCCTACGAGCAGTACTTC
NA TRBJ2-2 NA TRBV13 CASRGPGPRELFF TGTGCCAGCAGGGGGCCAGGGCCCCGGGAGCTGTTTTTT
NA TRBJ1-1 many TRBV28 CASRLVSTEAFF TGTGCCAGCAGGCTGGTCAGCACTGAAGCTTTCTTT
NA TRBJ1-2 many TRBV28 CASSFGTAGYTF TGTGCCAGCAGTTTTGGAACGGCTGGCTACACCTTC
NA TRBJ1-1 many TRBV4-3 CASTPSSLNTEAFF TGCGCCAGCACTCCGAGTAGCTTGAACACTGAAGCTTTCTTT
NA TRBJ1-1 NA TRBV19 CASKSQLGAENTEAFF TGTGCCAGTAAGTCCCAGCTCGGGGCAGAGAACACTGAAGCCTTCTTT
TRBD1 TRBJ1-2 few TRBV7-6 CASSSGQGSYGHTF TGTGCCAGCAGCTCAGGACAGGGGAGCTATGGCCACACCTTC
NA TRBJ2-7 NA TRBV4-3 CASRQDRAGISSYEQYF TGCGCCAGCCGCCAAGATAGGGCGGGCATCAGCTCCTACGAGCAGTACTTC
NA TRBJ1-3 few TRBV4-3 CASSQDRRSGNTIYF TGCGCCAGCAGCCAAGATCGCCGCTCTGGAAACACCATATATTTT
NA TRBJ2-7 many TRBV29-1 CSVEGAWSSYEQYF TGCAGCGTTGAAGGGGCCTGGAGCTCCTACGAGCAGTACTTC
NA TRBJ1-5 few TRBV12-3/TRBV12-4 CASSPGGAQPQHF TGTGCCAGCAGCCCGGGGGGGGCTCAGCCCCAGCATTTT
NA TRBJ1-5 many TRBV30 CAWSPLDGQPQHF TGTGCCTGGAGTCCCCTGGACGGTCAGCCCCAGCATTTT
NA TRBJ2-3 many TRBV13 CASSVVWDTQYF TGTGCCAGCAGCGTCGTTTGGGATACGCAGTATTTT
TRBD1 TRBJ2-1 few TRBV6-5 CASSSPGQGVYEQFF TGTGCCAGCAGCTCCCCGGGACAGGGGGTCTATGAGCAGTTCTTC